The sequence of this T cell receptor (beta chain) was determined in a study of shared clonotypes between healthy human individuals. Broader study findings: It was observed that roughly 5% of naive CD4 clonotypes were shared across a handful of donors. Generally, estimated richness proved larger in naive subsets than it did in memory subsets.

Remarks on this clone: What it binds is not known.

Repertoires were generated with immunoSEQ multiplex PCR, while TCRdb's copy carries only in-frame clones and drops some. The top ten hold 0.1% to 0.15% of the sample, which has about 2 million clones, roughly 94% seen once. CDR1 and CDR2 (germline): SGHDT, YYEEEE. The V gene lost 2 bases and the J gene lost 0 bases, with 9 bases spanning the gap. This CDR3 is built from 15 residues. Sequenced material: naive CD4+ T cells sorted from blood. The subset was: CD45RA+ positively selected. The V call is TRBV5-6, the J call TRBJ1-3; D unresolved. The sequence derives from a man between 18 and 35 years old in good health. This CDR3 is CASSFEQYSGNTIYF. The CDR3, as DNA: TGTGCCAGCAGCTTCGAACAGTACTCTGGAAACACCATATATTTT.